This T cell receptor beta chain was sequenced during a study of CXCR3-negative and CXCR3-positive naive CD8 T cells. Regarding the study as a whole: With surface CD5 comparable between naive subsets, TCR strength was estimated using properties derived from the TRB CDR3. Much lower diversity was found in memory CD8+ cells, while both naive subsets had comparably high diversity. Greater hydrophobicity was found in TRB CDR3s of CXCR3-positive naive cells than of CXCR3-negative naive cells. The study found that naive CXCR3-negative and CXCR3-positive cells shared TRBV-TRBJ usage, while memory cells differed.

The CDR3 is 13 amino acids. The germline V gene has CDR1 SQVTM and CDR2 ANQGSEA. Researchers prepared the TRB cDNA libraries using 5' RACE with UMI labels. TCRdb reworked the 5' RACE reads into one entry per CDR3 protein, no DNA. This sample's table reports some 130,000 distinct CDR3 sequences. A CD45RO-CCR7+CD27+CD95- profile was what naive CD8+ T cells displayed. Comment on this clonotype: The antigen is undetermined.

The clonotype comes from a human donor in good health. Some clones in this sample may be carry-over from other donors' samples. The chain combines TRBV29-1 with TRBJ2-7. Sequenced sample: naive CXCR3+ CD8+ T cells from blood. Subset noted: CD45RO-CCR7+CD27+CD95- naive CD8+ T cells expressing CXCR3 (TNR3+). The CDR3: CSVEETVTSEQYF.